The T cell receptor beta chain under discussion was sequenced for a study of PD-1 blockade in mismatch repair-deficient tumors. This clone came up once. A much larger clone lies one base from this, so it may be a read error. Three pembrolizumab responders had their TCRs sequenced. Clones were read by immunoSEQ multiplex PCR, and TCRdb kept only the in-frame ones, dropping some. The sample has some 110,000 clones, around 80% seen once. CDR1 is SEHNR and CDR2 is FQNEAQ in the germline V gene (reference sequence). The CDR3 spans 15 residues. This chain connects TRBV7-9 to TRBJ2-5; 11 nucleotides line up with TRBD2. The J call could be wrong; TRBJ2-7 is a better fit for the DNA end. The sequence came from an adult with mismatch repair-deficient cancer. The starting material was peripheral blood, obtained around 60 weeks after starting pembrolizumab. The CDR3 nucleotides read TGTGCCAGCAGCTTAGTACTAGCGGGAGACTACGAGCAGTACTTC. Protein product: CASSLVLAGDYEQYF.